Following are 12 T cell receptor beta chains from one sample sequenced in a study of cytomegalovirus exposure and HLA in healthy donors. PCR amplification relied on 60 Vbeta primers (plus 13 Jbeta primers). The table came from immunoSEQ multiplex PCR; TCRdb's copy has only in-frame clones and leaves some out. This table holds around 150,000 clones, roughly 88% found once. Material for sequencing was PBMCs. The receptor set was obtained from a man in his fifties or sixties in good health and CMV-seropositive.

The chain employs TRBV6-5 and TRBJ1-5; 8 bases match TRBD1. Trimming at V came to 4 bases and at J to 5 bases, leaving 1 base not matched to a gene. CDR3 length: 13 amino acids. Germline values: CDR1 MNHEY, CDR2 SVGAGI. The CDR3 protein is CASSWTGHQPQHF. As DNA, the CDR3 is TGTGCCAGCAGTTGGACAGGGCATCAGCCCCAGCATTTT.

The chain employs TRBV18 and TRBJ1-1, with a weak D call TRBD1 (5 bases). Trimming took off 4 bases at V and 4 bases at J, with 10 bases between the two ends. There are 13 residues in the CDR3. The V gene's germline CDR1 is KGHSH and CDR2 LQKENI. The DNA for the CDR3 is TGTGCCAGCTCACTAACAGACAGCACTGAAGCTTTCTTT. It translates to CASSLTDSTEAFF. Supplemented by reference TRBV18 and TRBJ1-1, the full variable domain reads NAGVMQNPRHLVRRRGQEARLRCSPMKGHSHVYWYRQLPEEGLKFMVYLQKENIIDESGMPKERFSAEFPKEGPSILRIQQVVRGDSAAYFCASSLTDSTEAFFGQGTRLTVV.

The chain couples TRBV11-2 to TRBJ1-6; the D is unclear. The CDR3 sequence is 16 residues long. Trimming shortened V by 2 bases and J by 5 bases, and 13 bases separated the two germline ends. Looked up from germline, CDR1 is SGHAT and CDR2 is FQNNGV. The CDR3 DNA reads as TGTGCCAGCAGCTTAAACCCCCTAGGCCATAATTCACCCCTCCACTTT. It specifies CASSLNPLGHNSPLHF.

The rearrangement joins TRBV7-6 to TRBJ1-4, with TRBD1 matching 7 bases. The germline gives CDR1 SGHVS, CDR2 FNYEAQ. The CDR3 length is 15 residues. After removal of 4 bases from V and 2 bases from J, the junction contained 4 bases not matched to a gene. The CDR3 DNA is TGTGCCAGCAGCTCCCAACAGGGGACTAATGAAAAACTGTTTTTT. As protein: CASSSQQGTNEKLFF.

This rearrangement joins TRBV30 to TRBJ1-1, with 7 bases identical to TRBD1. Unmatched junction bases numbered 7, after V lost 2 bases and J lost 1 base. The length of the CDR3 is 15 residues. Germline CDR1 reads GTSNPN; CDR2 reads SVGIG (reference sequence). CDR3 nucleotides: TGTGCCTGGAGTCCAAGGACAGGTGGGAACACTGAAGCTTTCTTT. Its translation: CAWSPRTGGNTEAFF.

V usage is TRBV2 and J usage is TRBJ2-3; D perhaps matches TRBD2 (5 bases). The V and J ends lost 2 bases and 3 bases respectively, with 6 bases between them. Germline CDR1 is SNHLY and CDR2 is FYNNEI. CDR3 length: 13 residues. The CDR3 loop is CASSERRTDTQYF. The CDR3 DNA reads as TGTGCCAGCAGTGAAAGGAGGACAGATACGCAGTATTTT. The complete variable domain, with remaining parts taken from reference TRBV2 and TRBJ2-3, reads EPEVTQTPSHQVTQMGQEVILRCVPISNHLYFYWYRQILGQKVEFLVSFYNNEISEKSEIFDDQFSVERPDGSNFTLKIRSTKLEDSAMYFCASSERRTDTQYFGPGTRLTVL.

The rearrangement uses TRBV6-5 and TRBJ1-2, with 7 bases identical to TRBD1. Germline CDR1 is MNHEY and CDR2 is SVGAGI. Trimming cost V 6 bases and J 2 bases; bases outside gene matches: 9. The CDR3 has 15 amino acids. The DNA for the CDR3 is TGTGCCAGCAGACCCACGACAGGGCTCAACTATGGCTACACCTTC. Its protein is CASRPTTGLNYGYTF.

This chain connects TRBV7-9 to TRBJ1-5; D remains ambiguous. The CDR3 sequence is 14 residues long. Germline V gives CDR1 SEHNR, CDR2 FQNEAQ (reference sequence). Trimming shortened V by 5 bases and J by 6 bases, and 14 bases separated the two germline ends. The CDR3 reads CASSQAGAGQPQHF. DNA of the CDR3: TGTGCCAGCAGCCAGGCGGGCGCGGGTCAGCCCCAGCATTTT.

V usage is TRBV2 and J usage is TRBJ2-5; D perhaps matches TRBD2 (6 bases). The CDR3 totals 14 residues. The germline V gene has CDR1 SNHLY and CDR2 FYNNEI. The ends were cut back, 9 bases at V and 11 bases at J, with 25 bases in the middle. CDR3: CASTPAKRQGGQYF. Written as DNA, the CDR3 is TGTGCCAGTACCCCCGCCAAGAGACAAGGAGGGCAGTACTTC.

CDR3 nucleotides: TGTGCCAGCAGCTTAGCAGGGGACGGTTCACCCCTCCACTTT. Translation gives CASSLAGDGSPLHF. The chain has TRBV11-2 and TRBJ1-6, with a possible D match to TRBD1 (6 bases). The V end lost 1 base, the J end lost 9 bases, and 10 bases lay between the germline ends. The CDR3 extends over 14 amino acids. CDR1 SGHAT and CDR2 FQNNGV come from the germline V gene.

The V and J genes are TRBV5-1 and TRBJ2-5, with a possible D match to TRBD1 (6 bases). Trimming cost V 0 bases and J 2 bases, with 11 bases left between them. This CDR3 contains 15 residues. The germline V gene has CDR1 SGHRS and CDR2 YFSETQ. The CDR3 protein is CASSLEVGAQETQYF. The DNA of the CDR3 is TGCGCCAGCAGCTTGGAGGTGGGGGCACAAGAGACCCAGTACTTC.

The chain employs TRBV6-5 and TRBJ1-2; 7 bases fit TRBD1. The V gene end was trimmed by 2 bases and the J gene end by 2 bases; junction bases not matched to a gene: 8. CDR3 length: 16 amino acids. Germline loops: CDR1 MNHEY, CDR2 SVGAGI. The CDR3 DNA reads as TGTGCCAGCAGTTACGCTTACACAGGGGTAAACTATGGCTACACCTTC. Protein sequence: CASSYAYTGVNYGYTF.